This is a list of T cell receptor beta chains from one sample in a study of patients and donors after allogeneic stem cell transplantation. MiXCR, run by TCRdb on the RT-PCR reads, gives a single entry per CDR3 protein. The data hold around 200,000 distinct CDR3 sequences, with about 38% observed a single time. The specimen was blood, either unsorted or a sorted T cell fraction (not recorded which). These receptors came from a human donor who was either an allogeneic HSCT recipient or a stem cell or donor lymphocyte infusion donor (not recorded which). It is not recorded whose cells these are; they may come from a transplant donor. Both conserved end residues are part of each CDR3. The D gene is left open where the match is weak. Size is omitted from some rows. Given values are once, few, many or a class for expanded clones.

clone_size: .; v_call: TRBV6-1; j_call: TRBJ2-7; d_call: TRBD1; cdr3_nt: TGTGCCAGTGACAGGGCCGGCGAGCAGTACTTC; cdr3_aa: CASDRAGEQYF
clone_size: .; v_call: TRBV9; j_call: TRBJ2-2; d_call: TRBD2; cdr3_nt: TGTGCCAGCAGCGTAGCACAGCGGGGGGGCACCGGGGAGCTGTTTTTT; cdr3_aa: CASSVAQRGGTGELFF
clone_size: few; v_call: TRBV10-3; j_call: TRBJ2-3; d_call: .; cdr3_nt: TGTGCCATCAGTGAGTCGAATGGGGGATACACAGATACGCAGTATTTT; cdr3_aa: CAISESNGGYTDTQYF
clone_size: few; v_call: TRBV6-6; j_call: TRBJ1-1; d_call: .; cdr3_nt: TGTGCCAGCAGTTACTCGATGGGCGGGCAGCGCATGAACACTGAAGCTTTCTTT; cdr3_aa: CASSYSMGGQRMNTEAFF
clone_size: .; v_call: TRBV7-9; j_call: TRBJ1-6; d_call: .; cdr3_nt: TGTGCCAGCAGCTCCATCGAGGGGAGGAGCAAATCACCCCTCCACTTT; cdr3_aa: CASSSIEGRSKSPLHF
clone_size: few; v_call: TRBV9; j_call: TRBJ1-1; d_call: .; cdr3_nt: TGTGCCAGCAGCTCCCATCCGGGGCCAAACACTGAAGCTTTCTTT; cdr3_aa: CASSSHPGPNTEAFF
clone_size: few; v_call: TRBV29-1; j_call: TRBJ2-2; d_call: .; cdr3_nt: TGCACGATCTCGAAGGGCGGGACGAACACCGGGGAGCTGTTTTTT; cdr3_aa: CTISKGGTNTGELFF
clone_size: .; v_call: TRBV6-6; j_call: TRBJ1-5; d_call: TRBD1; cdr3_nt: TGTGCCAGCAGTTCCCACGACAGGGGGGTCAATCAGCCCCAGCATTTT; cdr3_aa: CASSSHDRGVNQPQHF
clone_size: .; v_call: TRBV15; j_call: TRBJ2-5; d_call: .; cdr3_nt: TGTGCCACCAGCAGAGAAAAGCGCTCCCGGAGAGAGACCCAGTACTTC; cdr3_aa: CATSREKRSRRETQYF
clone_size: .; v_call: TRBV24-1; j_call: TRBJ1-5; d_call: .; cdr3_nt: TGTGCCACCAGTGACCCCAGGGAGAGACTGGCGCCCCAGCATTTT; cdr3_aa: CATSDPRERLAPQHF
clone_size: .; v_call: TRBV12-3/TRBV12-4; j_call: TRBJ1-3; d_call: TRBD1; cdr3_nt: TGTGCCAGCAGTTTATATAGGTTCGTCGGGACAGTCTCTGGAAACACCATATATTTT; cdr3_aa: CASSLYRFVGTVSGNTIYF
clone_size: few; v_call: TRBV15; j_call: TRBJ1-2; d_call: .; cdr3_nt: TGTGCCACCAGCAGAGATGACTATGGCTACACCTTC; cdr3_aa: CATSRDDYGYTF
clone_size: .; v_call: TRBV10-3; j_call: TRBJ2-5; d_call: TRBD1; cdr3_nt: TGTGCCACAGCACAGGGGGAATTAAGAGAGACCCAGTACTTC; cdr3_aa: CATAQGELRETQYF
clone_size: few; v_call: TRBV5-1; j_call: TRBJ1-3; d_call: .; cdr3_nt: TGCGCCAGCAGCCCGGGACACGGGGGAAACACCATATATTTT; cdr3_aa: CASSPGHGGNTIYF
clone_size: .; v_call: TRBV6-1; j_call: TRBJ1-2; d_call: .; cdr3_nt: TGTGCCAGCACTGAGGAAGGGGGAGCTGCGCGTGGCTACACCTTC; cdr3_aa: CASTEEGGAARGYTF
clone_size: few; v_call: TRBV2; j_call: TRBJ1-1; d_call: TRBD1; cdr3_nt: TGTGCCAGCATCCCGACAGGGATTGCGACTGAAGCTTTCTTT; cdr3_aa: CASIPTGIATEAFF
clone_size: .; v_call: TRBV7-2; j_call: TRBJ1-2; d_call: TRBD1; cdr3_nt: TGTGCCAGCAGCGCCGGACAGGAGAAGTATGGCTACACCTTC; cdr3_aa: CASSAGQEKYGYTF
clone_size: .; v_call: TRBV6-5; j_call: TRBJ1-2; d_call: .; cdr3_nt: TGTGCCAGCAGTTACTGGCCAGGGGAGGCATTCACCTTC; cdr3_aa: CASSYWPGEAFTF
clone_size: few; v_call: TRBV7-9; j_call: TRBJ1-4; d_call: .; cdr3_nt: TGTGCCAGCAGCTTAGGCGGGCCCGCAACTAATGAAAAACTGTTTTTT; cdr3_aa: CASSLGGPATNEKLFF
clone_size: .; v_call: TRBV20-1; j_call: TRBJ2-3; d_call: .; cdr3_nt: TGCAGTGCTAGCCGGGCCGGGGGCACAGATACGCAGTATTTT; cdr3_aa: CSASRAGGTDTQYF
clone_size: .; v_call: TRBV3-1; j_call: TRBJ2-7; d_call: TRBD1; cdr3_nt: TGTGCCAGCAGCCAAGCGGGACAGGGGTGGTGGAACGAGCAGTACTTC; cdr3_aa: CASSQAGQGWWNEQYF
clone_size: many; v_call: TRBV20-1; j_call: TRBJ1-5; d_call: .; cdr3_nt: TGCAGTGCTAGCCCCATAACTGGACCTTGGGGCCAGCCCCAGCATTTT; cdr3_aa: CSASPITGPWGQPQHF
clone_size: few; v_call: TRBV6-6; j_call: TRBJ1-5; d_call: .; cdr3_nt: TGTGCCAGCAGTCCCCTTCGGAGGGAGGAACCCCAGCATTTT; cdr3_aa: CASSPLRREEPQHF